The entry below describes one T cell receptor (beta chain). Its antigen remains unknown. Germline values: CDR1 LGHNA, CDR2 YNFKEQ. V shed 0 bases and J 3 bases; nucleotides not matched to a gene: 7. This CDR3 contains 17 residues. These data originate in a study of beta chain features in type 1 diabetes. Study results and caveats: In every one of the four CD4+ subsets, TCRB CDR3s were moderately but significantly shorter in Type 1 diabetes patients.

The study reverse transcribed the entire isolated RNA, so it sequenced expressed TCRB transcripts. TCRdb's table, derived via immunoSEQ multiplex PCR, lists solely in-frame clones and lacks some. The sample yields some 190,000 clones, 6% to 9% seen once. This rearrangement joins TRBV4-2 to TRBJ2-3; 9 bases are a match to TRBD1. The source material was central memory CD4+ T cells from blood. The TCR sequence derives from a man in his late teens or twenties with type 1 diabetes. The CDR3 is CASSQEATGGGTDTQYF. The CDR3 region has the DNA TGTGCCAGCAGCCAAGAGGCGACAGGGGGAGGGACAGATACGCAGTATTTT.